This T cell receptor beta chain was observed in a study of blood T cells in healthy people across ages. Overall study findings and caveats: It was not possible, with unsorted PBMCs, to conclusively compare naive and antigen-experienced cells.

All donors came from Russia, were Caucasian and healthy, and spanned ages roughly 6 to 100. Sample-barcoded 5' priming and a J-beta primer mix drove a second PCR of 7 to 11 cycles. TCRdb re-derived calls from the 5' RACE reads in MiXCR, one entry per CDR3 protein. Of approximately 1.5 million distinct CDR3 sequences in the sample, 34% were seen once. As concerns this clonotype: Its antigen remains unknown.

Germline V CDR1 and CDR2: SGHDT, YYEEEE. The V segment lost 4 bases and the J segment 2 bases; nucleotides outside the gene matches: 8. The CDR3 is made up of 16 amino acids. The receptor was derived from a young woman in good health. Sequenced material: blood. The chain recombines TRBV5-6 with TRBJ2-3, with 9 bases matching TRBD1. CDR3 protein: CASSQHRGRATDTQYF. CDR3 DNA: TGTGCCAGCAGCCAACACAGGGGGCGCGCCACAGATACGCAGTATTTT.